Sequencing of this T cell receptor (beta chain) was carried out in a study of technical replicates of blood from a few donors (dated by TCRdb to 2015 to 2018). Library preparation used the immunoSEQ multiplex PCR assay. The clones in this table, taken by TCRdb from immuneACCESS, are in-frame only. Not every clone is retained; where verified, under half of the shortfall comes from an unresolved V gene, and the cause of the rest is unknown. Within this sample are about 88,000 clones, with 85% to 95% of them counted one time only. Under 0.3% of the sample belongs to the ten largest clones. The germline V gene supplies CDR1 ENHRY and CDR2 SYGVKD. The CDR3, cysteine through phenylalanine, is 11 amino acids long. Of all the DNA, just the CDR3 is kept, 33 bases in frame from base 1. The junction shows trimming of 4 bases on V and 6 bases on J, plus 5 bases between the germline ends. About this clone: The specificity of this receptor is unknown. No quality values exist for individual bases; no much larger clone is one base distant.

The rearranged segments are TRBV10-3 and TRBJ2-3; the D gene cannot be resolved reliably. The receptor comes from a human donor in good health. Sequencing was carried out using T cells isolated from PBMCs. The CDR3 region: CAISVQDTQYF. The base sequence is TGTGCCATCAGTGTCCAGGATACGCAGTATTTT.